Below are 32 T cell receptor beta chains sequenced from a single sample in a study of T cells in Graves' hyperthyroidism and ophthalmopathy. RNA transcripts provided the source from which TCR beta CDR3 regions were amplified. A set of HTBI primers served as the primers for a first-round RT-PCR of the TCR CDR3. TCRdb reprocessed the multiplex PCR reads with MiXCR, giving one entry per CDR3 protein. The table has about 720,000 distinct CDR3 sequences, over 15% seen once. What was sequenced was blood. The receptors were gathered from a woman in her forties or fifties with Graves' hyperthyroidism that later progressed to Graves' ophthalmopathy.

The V and J genes are TRBV27 and TRBJ1-5, with a weak D call TRBD1 (5 bases). The germline gives CDR1 MNHEY, CDR2 SMNVEV (reference sequence). V lost 4 bases and J 5 bases, leaving 18 bases between the germline ends. CDR3 length: 16 amino acids. The CDR3 sequence is CASSSRVKGWDQPQHF. The CDR3 nucleotides are TGTGCCAGCAGTTCCAGGGTGAAGGGGTGGGATCAGCCCCAGCATTTT.

This sequence joins TRBV27 and TRBJ2-7; D is perhaps TRBD2 (5 bases). V lost 7 bases to trimming and J lost 5 bases, with 12 bases between them. The CDR3 runs 12 residues. The V gene's germline CDR1 is MNHEY and CDR2 SMNVEV (reference sequence). CDR3 coding DNA: TGTGCCAGCATTGGAGAGGGCAACGAGCAGTACTTC. Its translation is CASIGEGNEQYF.

This clonotype was recorded many times. The V and J genes are TRBV7-8 and TRBJ2-7; 7 nucleotides agree with TRBD1. This CDR3 contains 16 residues. The V and J ends lost 2 bases and 5 bases, in that order; junction bases with no gene match: 12. Germline V gene data show CDR1 as SGHVS and CDR2 as FQNEAQ. The CDR3 region has the DNA TGTGCCAGCAGCTTACAGGGGGTGGTCTCTTCGGACGAGCAGTACTTC. Translating gives CASSLQGVVSSDEQYF.

This clonotype was recorded many times. V usage is TRBV27 and J usage is TRBJ1-2, with D possibly TRBD1 on 6 matching bases. V shed 6 bases and J shed 4 bases, with 12 bases lying between them. In germline, CDR1 is MNHEY, CDR2 SMNVEV (reference sequence). The CDR3 consists of 13 residues. The CDR3 DNA sequence: TGTGCCAGCAGCTATGGGGGCCGCTATGGCTACACCTTC. This sequence encodes CASSYGGRYGYTF.

This clonotype appeared a few times. The V call is TRBV6-2 or TRBV6-3, the J call TRBJ2-4; 7 bases are a match to TRBD2. With 5 bases clipped from V and 8 bases from J, the junction kept 9 bases outside the gene matches. The germline V gene encodes CDR1 MNHEY and CDR2 SVGEGT. The CDR3 is 14 residues long. CDR3 amino acids: CASSGGGVTDIQYF. The CDR3 coding sequence is TGTGCCAGCAGTGGGGGAGGGGTGACGGACATTCAGTACTTC.

Only a few counts were recorded for this clonotype. The V and J genes are TRBV2 and TRBJ2-3, with TRBD2 identical over 7 bases. This CDR3 has 14 amino acids. With V trimmed by 5 bases and J by 4 bases, 6 bases remained unmatched. Germline CDR1 is SNHLY and CDR2 is FYNNEI. CDR3 bases: TGTGCCAGCAGTTCGGGGAGGGCCGCAGATACGCAGTATTTT. Translating gives CASSSGRAADTQYF.

The J gene is TRBJ1-2, the V gene TRBV19, with TRBD1 identical over 8 bases. The trim removed 6 bases at V and 1 base at J, leaving 10 bases unmatched. Germline CDR1 LNHDA, CDR2 SQIVND (reference sequence). The CDR3 covers 16 residues. The CDR3 nucleotides are TGTGCCAGTAGGAACCGGGACAGGAACTTTAACTATGGCTACACCTTC. This translates into CASRNRDRNFNYGYTF. The whole variable domain, filled in from reference TRBV19 and TRBJ1-2, reads DGGITQSPKYLFRKEGQNVTLSCEQNLNHDAMYWYRQDPGQGLRLIYYSQIVNDFQKGDIAEGYSVSREKKESFPLTVTSAQKNPTAFYLCASRNRDRNFNYGYTFGSGTRLTVV.

The genes are TRBV10-2 and TRBJ1-2; no clear D. The V end lost 3 bases, the J end lost 0 bases, and 14 bases lay between the germline ends. The germline CDR1 and CDR2 sequences are WSHSY and SAAADI. This CDR3 is built from 16 residues. DNA for the CDR3: TGCGCCAGCAGTGATGGTATAGGAAGGTCTAACTATGGCTACACCTTC. Encoded protein: CASSDGIGRSNYGYTF.

This clonotype was recorded at least ten times. V and J are TRBV7-2 and TRBJ2-1; the D is unclear. The CDR3 runs 12 residues. Trimming left V 4 bases short and J 6 bases short, with 7 bases between. The germline V gene encodes CDR1 SGHTA and CDR2 FQGNSA. CDR3 loop: CASSSQRNEQFF. The CDR3 DNA reads as TGTGCCAGCAGCTCACAGCGCAATGAGCAGTTCTTC.

J is TRBJ1-3 and V is TRBV20-1; D uncertain. Germline V lookup: CDR1 DFQATT, CDR2 SNEGSKA (reference sequence). The CDR3 contains 15 residues. The V end was cut by 0 bases, the J end by 0 bases, with 9 bases between. In DNA form, the CDR3 reads TGCAGTGCTAGAGATAAACTTCACTCTGGAAACACCATATATTTT. As protein: CSARDKLHSGNTIYF.

This clonotype was counted many times. The chain recombines TRBV20-1 with TRBJ1-2; possibly TRBD1 for D (6 bases). This CDR3 has 12 residues. Looked up from germline, CDR1 is DFQATT and CDR2 is SNEGSKA (reference sequence). V dropped 1 base and J dropped 8 bases, with 11 bases sitting between them. The CDR3 DNA follows: TGCAGTGCTAGAGCCTCCGGGACAGGCTACACCTTC. Encoded protein: CSARASGTGYTF.

This clonotype was detected only a few times. The chain uses TRBV6-1 and TRBJ2-3; 7 bases align to TRBD2. Germline values: CDR1 MNHNS, CDR2 SASEGT. This CDR3 contains 15 residues. J lost 5 bases, V lost 9 bases, and 14 bases had no gene match. Here the CDR3 DNA reads TGTGCCAGACGAGAAGGTGGGGGGGTAATAGATACGCAGTATTTT. Translating gives CARREGGGVIDTQYF.

This clonotype was recorded at least ten times. The V gene is TRBV6-2 or TRBV6-3, the J gene TRBJ1-1; 10 bases match TRBD1. Germline CDR1 and CDR2: MNHEY and SVGEGT. The CDR3 loop spans 17 amino acids. Germline trimming cut 4 bases from V and 3 bases from J; bases unmatched to any gene: 11. CDR3 nucleotide sequence: TGTGCCAGCAGTTCCGGGACAGGGGCTAGGTGGGACACTGAAGCTTTCTTT. Protein product: CASSSGTGARWDTEAFF.

This clonotype was picked up a small number of times. The gene calls are TRBV20-1 and TRBJ2-1, with D hard to call. Trimming stripped 0 bases from V and 0 bases from J, with 12 bases between. Looked up from germline, CDR1 is DFQATT and CDR2 is SNEGSKA (reference sequence). This CDR3 comprises 16 residues. The CDR3 coding sequence is TGCAGTGCTAGAGATTTAGCTAAGAGCTCCTACAATGAGCAGTTCTTC. This translates into CSARDLAKSSYNEQFF.

The table lists this clonotype with many counts. V gene TRBV20-1 combines with J gene TRBJ1-1; TRBD1 aligns across 9 bases. The length of the CDR3 is 16 residues. The V gene end was trimmed by 5 bases and the J gene end by 1 base; junction bases not matched to a gene: 11. CDR1 is DFQATT, CDR2 SNEGSKA, per germline (reference sequence). Written as DNA, the CDR3 is TGCAGTGCTTTACAGGGGGCCGGGATGGGGAACACTGAAGCTTTCTTT. This encodes CSALQGAGMGNTEAFF.

This clonotype was detected many times. The chain carries TRBV30 and TRBJ2-5; D is tentatively TRBD1 or TRBD2 (6 bases each). CDR1 GTSNPN and CDR2 SVGIG come from the germline V gene (reference sequence). CDR3 size: 14 residues. Between the trimmed V and J ends, which lost 5 bases and 4 bases, there was a span of 17 bases. CDR3 amino acids: CAWGLGGAGETQYF. The CDR3, as DNA: TGTGCCTGGGGCCTGGGGGGCGCGGGAGAGACCCAGTACTTC.

The sample holds a few counts of this clonotype. The chain employs TRBV7-9 and TRBJ1-1; D perhaps matches TRBD1 (6 bases). Trimming stripped 4 bases from V and 0 bases from J, with 12 bases between. Germline V lookup: CDR1 SEHNR, CDR2 FQNEAQ (reference sequence). The CDR3 is 15 amino acids. This CDR3 is CASSSAGDMNTEAFF. CDR3 coding DNA: TGTGCCAGCAGCTCCGCGGGGGACATGAACACTGAAGCTTTCTTT.

This clonotype appeared many times. This sequence joins TRBV9 and TRBJ1-1; 11 bases are a match to TRBD1. The CDR3 is 17 amino acids. Germline CDR1 SGDLS, CDR2 YYNGEE. Trimming took 0 bases from V and 4 from J; bases not matched to a gene: 8. The CDR3 here is CASSVDSDRGLGTEAFF. The CDR3 DNA reads TGTGCCAGCAGCGTAGATTCGGACAGGGGGCTAGGCACTGAAGCTTTCTTT.

This clonotype was counted many times. The J gene is TRBJ1-2, the V gene TRBV5-1, with 11 bases identical to TRBD1. Germline V gives CDR1 SGHRS, CDR2 YFSETQ. The CDR3 loop spans 14 amino acids. J was trimmed by 8 bases and V by 3 bases; bases with no gene match: 6. The CDR3 spells CASSSGGQGDGYTF. CDR3 nucleotide sequence: TGCGCCAGCAGCTCTGGGGGACAGGGGGACGGCTACACCTTC.

This clonotype showed up many times. This chain joins TRBV7-3 and TRBJ1-5; maybe TRBD1 (6 bases). The V gene lost 6 bases and the J gene lost 6 bases, with 18 bases spanning the gap. Germline V gene sequence: CDR1 SGHTA, CDR2 FQGTGA. This CDR3 has 15 amino acids. CDR3 sequence reads: CASSLADSPSQPQHF. Written as DNA, the CDR3 is TGTGCCAGCAGTTTAGCGGACAGCCCCAGTCAGCCCCAGCATTTT.

The sample holds a few counts of this clonotype. The chain links TRBV20-1 to TRBJ2-7; D is undetermined. The germline gives CDR1 DFQATT, CDR2 SNEGSKA (reference sequence). V was pared by 2 bases and J by 2 bases, with 10 bases between. This CDR3 has 13 amino acids. The CDR3: CSARPQVAYEQYF. DNA of the CDR3: TGCAGTGCTAGACCTCAGGTAGCCTACGAGCAGTACTTC.

V is TRBV10-3 and J is TRBJ2-3; possible D gene TRBD2, 5 bases. This CDR3 region has 13 residues. Germline V gene data show CDR1 as ENHRY and CDR2 as SYGVKD. The V end was cut by 5 bases, the J end by 2 bases, with 8 bases between. In nucleotides, the CDR3 is TGTGCCATCAGTTCCGGACTCACAGATACGCAGTATTTT. It translates to CAISSGLTDTQYF.

The sample holds many counts of this clonotype. The CDR3 region has the DNA TGTGCCAGCAGCGGGGCAGGGCTCGGCTACACCTTC. It specifies CASSGAGLGYTF. The chain recombines TRBV3-1 with TRBJ1-2; D might be TRBD1 (5 bases). The length of the CDR3 is 12 residues. In germline, CDR1 is LGHDT, CDR2 YNNKEL (reference sequence). V gave up 5 bases and J gave up 8 bases, with 12 bases separating them.

The chain joins TRBV10-3 to TRBJ2-1; D not certain. The CDR3 is 14 amino acids. Germline V gene sequence: CDR1 ENHRY, CDR2 SYGVKD. Trimming removed 0 bases at V and 5 bases at J, with 8 bases between. CDR3 residues: CAISESNGNNEQFF. The CDR3 nucleotides read TGTGCCATCAGTGAGTCTAACGGCAACAATGAGCAGTTCTTC.

This chain uses TRBV19 with TRBJ1-2; D gene uncertain. Germline V gene lookup returns CDR1 LNHDA and CDR2 SQIVND (reference sequence). V dropped 7 bases and J dropped 3 bases, with 15 bases sitting between them. The CDR3 is made up of 14 amino acids. The CDR3 DNA sequence: TGTGCCAGTACCCTACCAACAGAAGACTATGGCTACACCTTC. This sequence encodes CASTLPTEDYGYTF.

The chain carries TRBV4-1 and TRBJ2-6; no clear D. The germline V and J ends were trimmed by 5 bases and 0 bases, with 8 bases remaining between them. Germline lookup yields CDR1 MGHRA and CDR2 YSYEKL. The CDR3 extends over 15 amino acids. CDR3 residues: CASSLIFSGANVLTF. The CDR3 DNA is TGCGCCAGCAGCTTGATCTTCTCTGGGGCCAACGTCCTGACTTTC.

Ten or more counts support this clonotype. The chain couples TRBV7-2 to TRBJ2-3; TRBD1 matches at 9 bases. The ends lost 6 bases at V and 6 bases at J; junction bases unmatched: 7. Per germline, CDR1 SGHTA and CDR2 FQGNSA. The CDR3 has 14 amino acids. CDR3 sequence reads: CASSRDRAWDTQYF. The CDR3 DNA reads as TGTGCCAGCAGTCGGGACAGGGCGTGGGATACGCAGTATTTT. The full variable domain, rest sourced from reference TRBV7-2 and TRBJ2-3, is GAGVSQSPSNKVTEKGKDVELRCDPISGHTALYWYRQSLGQGLEFLIYFQGNSAPDKSGLPSDRFSAERTGGSVSTLTIQRTQQEDSAVYLCASSRDRAWDTQYFGPGTRLTVL.

This clonotype was observed many times. V is TRBV18 and J is TRBJ2-2; 7 bases fit TRBD1. CDR1 is KGHSH, CDR2 LQKENI, per germline. The CDR3 consists of 15 residues. V trimming: 2 bases; J trimming: 1 base; junction bases outside the gene matches: 1. In DNA form, the CDR3 reads TGTGCCAGCTCACCAGGGACAGAGAACACCGGGGAGCTGTTTTTT. Its protein is CASSPGTENTGELFF.

This clonotype was found a few times. The gene calls are TRBV5-1 and TRBJ2-7, with a possible D match to TRBD1 (5 bases). The length of the CDR3 is 12 residues. Trimming cost V 7 bases and J 1 base, with 9 bases left between them. Germline V gene sequence: CDR1 SGHRS, CDR2 YFSETQ. CDR3 coding DNA: TGCGCCAGCGGGGCGGCTTCCTACGAGCAGTACTTC. Its protein is CASGAASYEQYF.

This clonotype appeared a few times. This chain uses TRBV20-1 with TRBJ2-3, with 8 bases identical to TRBD2. V lost 5 bases, J lost 1 base, and 5 bases stayed unmatched. The CDR3 totals 14 residues. Germline V gives CDR1 DFQATT, CDR2 SNEGSKA (reference sequence). The CDR3 region has the DNA TGCAGTGCTTTGAGCGGGGGTCGCACAGATACGCAGTATTTT. Translating it yields CSALSGGRTDTQYF.

This clonotype came up a few times. V and J are TRBV5-6 and TRBJ1-2; TRBD1 matches 9 bases. CDR1 and CDR2 (germline): SGHDT, YYEEEE. J was trimmed by 6 bases and V by 4 bases; bases with no gene match: 10. This CDR3 region has 15 residues. The CDR3 here is CASSKGQGTSHGYTF. CDR3 nucleotide sequence: TGTGCCAGCAGCAAGGGACAGGGAACATCTCATGGCTACACCTTC.

The rearrangement links TRBV5-1 to TRBJ2-1; TRBD1 matches 7 bases. CDR3 length: 15 amino acids. V was clipped by 4 bases and J by 6 bases; unmatched bases: 10. Germline assignment: CDR1 SGHRS and CDR2 YFSETQ. The CDR3 is CASSPQGVELNEQFF. CDR3 nucleotide sequence: TGCGCCAGCAGCCCCCAGGGGGTGGAACTCAATGAGCAGTTCTTC. Full variable domain (outside the CDR3, taken from reference TRBV5-1 and TRBJ2-1): KAGVTQTPRYLIKTRGQQVTLSCSPISGHRSVSWYQQTPGQGLQFLFEYFSETQRNKGNFPGRFSGRQFSNSRSEMNVSTLELGDSALYLCASSPQGVELNEQFFGPGTRLTVL.